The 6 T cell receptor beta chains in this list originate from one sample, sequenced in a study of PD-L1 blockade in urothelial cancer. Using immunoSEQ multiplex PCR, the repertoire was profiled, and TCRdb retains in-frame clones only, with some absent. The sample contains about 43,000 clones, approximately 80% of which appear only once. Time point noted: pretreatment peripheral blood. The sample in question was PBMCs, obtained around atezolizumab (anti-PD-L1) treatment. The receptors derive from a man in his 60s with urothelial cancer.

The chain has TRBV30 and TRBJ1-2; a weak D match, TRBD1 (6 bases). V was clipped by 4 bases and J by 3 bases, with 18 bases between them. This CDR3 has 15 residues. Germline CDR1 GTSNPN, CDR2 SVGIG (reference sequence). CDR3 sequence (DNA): TGTGCCTGGACCGGGACAAGGGGCCCCTACTATGGCTACACCTTC. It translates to CAWTGTRGPYYGYTF.

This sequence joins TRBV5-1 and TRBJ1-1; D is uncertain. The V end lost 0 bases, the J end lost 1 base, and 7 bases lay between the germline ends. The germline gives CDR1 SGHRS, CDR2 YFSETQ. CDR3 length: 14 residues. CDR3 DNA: TGCGCCAGCAGCTTGGGTCAAGCGAACACTGAAGCTTTCTTT. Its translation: CASSLGQANTEAFF. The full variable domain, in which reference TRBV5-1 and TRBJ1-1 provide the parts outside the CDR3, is KAGVTQTPRYLIKTRGQQVTLSCSPISGHRSVSWYQQTPGQGLQFLFEYFSETQRNKGNFPGRFSGRQFSNSRSEMNVSTLELGDSALYLCASSLGQANTEAFFGQGTRLTVV.

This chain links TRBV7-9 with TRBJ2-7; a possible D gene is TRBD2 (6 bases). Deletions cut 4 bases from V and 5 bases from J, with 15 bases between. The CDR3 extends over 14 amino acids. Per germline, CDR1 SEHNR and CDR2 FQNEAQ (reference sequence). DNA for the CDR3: TGTGCCAGCAGCTCAGTCGGGGGTGCGGACGAGCAGTACTTC. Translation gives CASSSVGGADEQYF.

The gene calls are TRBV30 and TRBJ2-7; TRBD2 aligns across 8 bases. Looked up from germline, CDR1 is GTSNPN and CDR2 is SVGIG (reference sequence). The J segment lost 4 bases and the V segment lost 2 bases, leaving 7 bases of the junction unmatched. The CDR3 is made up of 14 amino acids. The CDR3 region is CAWSRGGLLYEQYF. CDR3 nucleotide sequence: TGTGCCTGGAGTCGGGGGGGCCTTTTGTACGAGCAGTACTTC.

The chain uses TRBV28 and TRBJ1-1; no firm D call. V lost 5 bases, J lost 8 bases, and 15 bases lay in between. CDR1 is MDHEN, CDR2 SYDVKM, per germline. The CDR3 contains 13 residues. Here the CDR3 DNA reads TGTGCCAGCAGTCCTCACGCTGGGCCCGAAGCTTTCTTT. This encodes CASSPHAGPEAFF.

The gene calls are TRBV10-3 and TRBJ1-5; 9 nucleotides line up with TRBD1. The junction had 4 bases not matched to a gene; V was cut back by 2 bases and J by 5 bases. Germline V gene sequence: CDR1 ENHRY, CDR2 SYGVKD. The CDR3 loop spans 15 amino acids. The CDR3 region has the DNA TGTGCCATCAGTGAGGAACAGGGGGCGTATCAGCCCCAGCATTTT. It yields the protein CAISEEQGAYQPQHF.